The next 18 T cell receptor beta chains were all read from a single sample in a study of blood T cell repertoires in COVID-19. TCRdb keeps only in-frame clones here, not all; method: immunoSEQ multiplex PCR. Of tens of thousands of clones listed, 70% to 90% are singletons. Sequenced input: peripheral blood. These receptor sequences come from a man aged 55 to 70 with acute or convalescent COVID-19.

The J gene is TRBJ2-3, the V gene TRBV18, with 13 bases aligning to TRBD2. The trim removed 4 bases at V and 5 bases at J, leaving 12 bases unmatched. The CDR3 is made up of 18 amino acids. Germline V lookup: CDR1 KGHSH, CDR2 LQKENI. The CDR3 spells CASSLGLAGVARLDTQYF. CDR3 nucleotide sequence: TGTGCCAGCTCACTCGGACTAGCGGGAGTGGCTAGGCTAGATACGCAGTATTTT.

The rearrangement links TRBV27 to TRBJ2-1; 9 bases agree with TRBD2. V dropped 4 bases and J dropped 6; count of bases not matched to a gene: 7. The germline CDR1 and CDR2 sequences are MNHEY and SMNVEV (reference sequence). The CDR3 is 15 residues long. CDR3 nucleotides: TGTGCCAGCAGTTCGCCCCTAGCGGGGACCAATGAGCAGTTCTTC. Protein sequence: CASSSPLAGTNEQFF.

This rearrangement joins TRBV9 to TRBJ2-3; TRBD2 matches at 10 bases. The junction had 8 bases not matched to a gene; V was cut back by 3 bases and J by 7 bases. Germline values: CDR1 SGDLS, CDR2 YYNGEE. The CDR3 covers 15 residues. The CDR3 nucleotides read TGTGCCAGCAGCGGGATAAGCGGGGGGGTGAATACGCAGTATTTT. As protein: CASSGISGGVNTQYF. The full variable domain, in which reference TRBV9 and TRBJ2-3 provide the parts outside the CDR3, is DSGVTQTPKHLITATGQRVTLRCSPRSGDLSVYWYQQSLDQGLQFLIQYYNGEERAKGNILERFSAQQFPDLHSELNLSSLELGDSALYFCASSGISGGVNTQYFGPGTRLTVL.

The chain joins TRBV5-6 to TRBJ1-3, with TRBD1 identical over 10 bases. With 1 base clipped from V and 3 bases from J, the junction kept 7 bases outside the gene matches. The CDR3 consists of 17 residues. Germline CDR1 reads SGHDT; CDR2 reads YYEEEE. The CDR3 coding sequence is TGTGCCAGCAGCTTGTGGGCGACAGGGGGCTATGGAAACACCATATATTTT. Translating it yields CASSLWATGGYGNTIYF.

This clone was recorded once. Here the CDR3 DNA reads TGTGCCAGCAGCCCCCGTCCAAGCGGAGGGGAGCAGTACTTC. Protein product: CASSPRPSGGEQYF. V gene TRBV9 combines with J gene TRBJ2-7; D might be TRBD2 (6 bases). V dropped 4 bases and J dropped 7 bases, with 18 bases sitting between them. This CDR3 comprises 14 residues. Per germline, CDR1 SGDLS and CDR2 YYNGEE.

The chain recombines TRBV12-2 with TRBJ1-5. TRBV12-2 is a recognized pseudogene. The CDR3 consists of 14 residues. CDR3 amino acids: CASRLGRGNQPQHF. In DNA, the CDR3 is TGTGCAAGTCGCTTGGGGAGGGGCAATCAGCCCCAGCATTTT.

CDR3 nucleotide sequence: TGCGCCAGCAGCCAATCGGCCTCAGGGTCTAATGAAAAACTGTTTTTT. Translated, it gives CASSQSASGSNEKLFF. This chain joins TRBV4-3 and TRBJ1-4; maybe TRBD1 (5 bases). With 2 bases removed from V and 3 bases from J, the gap between germline ends came to 13 bases. CDR3 length: 16 amino acids. CDR1 LGHNA and CDR2 YSLEER come from the germline V gene.

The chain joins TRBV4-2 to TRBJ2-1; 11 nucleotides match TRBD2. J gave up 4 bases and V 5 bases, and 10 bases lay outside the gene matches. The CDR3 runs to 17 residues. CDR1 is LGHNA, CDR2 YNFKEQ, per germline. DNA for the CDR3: TGTGCCAGCAGCTCACAAGGTGGGACTAGCGGATACAATGAGCAGTTCTTC. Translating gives CASSSQGGTSGYNEQFF.

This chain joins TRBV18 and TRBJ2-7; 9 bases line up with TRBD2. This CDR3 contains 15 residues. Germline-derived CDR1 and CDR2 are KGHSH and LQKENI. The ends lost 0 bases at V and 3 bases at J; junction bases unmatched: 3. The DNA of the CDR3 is TGTGCCAGCTCACCACCGACTAGCGGTGGCTACGAGCAGTACTTC. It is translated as CASSPPTSGGYEQYF.

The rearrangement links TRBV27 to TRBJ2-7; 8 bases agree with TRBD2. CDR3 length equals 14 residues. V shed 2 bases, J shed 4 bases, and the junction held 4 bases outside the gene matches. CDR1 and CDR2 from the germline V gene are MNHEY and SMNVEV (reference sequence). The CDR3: CASSLGGTSYEQYF. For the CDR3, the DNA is TGTGCCAGCAGTTTAGGCGGGACTAGTTACGAGCAGTACTTC.

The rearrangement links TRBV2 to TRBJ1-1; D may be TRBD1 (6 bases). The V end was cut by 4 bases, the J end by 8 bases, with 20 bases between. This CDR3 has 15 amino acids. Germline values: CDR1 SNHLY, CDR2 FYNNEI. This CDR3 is CASSAGVNRAHEAFF. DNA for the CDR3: TGTGCCAGCAGTGCAGGCGTGAACAGGGCGCACGAAGCTTTCTTT.

This CDR3 reads CASSLGSSGSSTDTQYF. Written as DNA, the CDR3 is TGCGCCAGCAGCTTGGGGTCTAGCGGGAGCAGCACAGATACGCAGTATTTT. The V and J genes are TRBV5-1 and TRBJ2-3; TRBD2 matches at 10 bases. Trimming at V came to 0 bases and at J to 0 bases, leaving 4 bases not matched to a gene. Germline CDR1 SGHRS, CDR2 YFSETQ. The CDR3 extends over 17 amino acids.

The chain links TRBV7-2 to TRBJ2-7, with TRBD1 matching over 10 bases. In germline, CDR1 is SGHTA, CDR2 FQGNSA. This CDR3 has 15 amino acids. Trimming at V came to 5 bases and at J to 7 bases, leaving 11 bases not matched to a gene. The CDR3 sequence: CASSPLGTGAGEQYF. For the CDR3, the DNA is TGTGCCAGCAGCCCGTTAGGGACAGGGGCTGGGGAGCAGTACTTC.

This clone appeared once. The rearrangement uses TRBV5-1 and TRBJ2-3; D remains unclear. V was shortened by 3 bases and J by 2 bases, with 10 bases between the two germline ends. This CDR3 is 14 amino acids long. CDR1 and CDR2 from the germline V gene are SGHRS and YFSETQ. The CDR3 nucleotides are TGCGCCAGCAGCTCGAGGCGGCCCACAGATACGCAGTATTTT. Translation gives CASSSRRPTDTQYF.

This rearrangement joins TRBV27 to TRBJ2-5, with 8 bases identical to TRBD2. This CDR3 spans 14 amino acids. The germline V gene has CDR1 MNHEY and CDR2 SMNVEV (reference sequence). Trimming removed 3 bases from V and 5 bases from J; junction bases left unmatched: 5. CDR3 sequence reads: CASSFSGKRETQYF. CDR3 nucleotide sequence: TGTGCCAGCAGTTTTAGCGGGAAACGGGAGACCCAGTACTTC.

The DNA of the CDR3 is TGTGCCATCAGTGAGGGACCGGGACAGGGAGGAGAAAAACTGTTTTTT. Its protein is CAISEGPGQGGEKLFF. This chain connects TRBV10-3 to TRBJ1-4; 9 nucleotides agree with TRBD1. This CDR3 has 16 residues. With 2 bases clipped from V and 8 bases from J, the junction kept 9 bases outside the gene matches. CDR1 is ENHRY, CDR2 SYGVKD, per germline.

Written as DNA, the CDR3 is TGTGCCAGCCAAGGACAGGAAGAAGAGACCCAGTACTTC. Protein sequence: CASQGQEEETQYF. The gene calls are TRBV28 and TRBJ2-5, with 7 nucleotides matching TRBD1. From germline, CDR1 is MDHEN and CDR2 SYDVKM. This CDR3 contains 13 residues. The trim removed 8 bases at V and 3 bases at J, leaving 6 bases unmatched.

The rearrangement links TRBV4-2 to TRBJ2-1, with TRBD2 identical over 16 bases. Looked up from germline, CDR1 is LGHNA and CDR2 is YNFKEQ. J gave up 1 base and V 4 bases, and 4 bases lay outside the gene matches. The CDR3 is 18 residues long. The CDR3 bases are TGTGCCAGCAGCCCAGGGACTAGCGGGGGGGATTCCTACAATGAGCAGTTCTTC. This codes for CASSPGTSGGDSYNEQFF.